This T cell receptor beta chain was identified in a study of T cell responses to AZD1222 COVID-19 vaccine (dated by TCRdb to the early 2020s). About the study as a whole: AZD1222 recipients with second doses at about 4 weeks or about 12 weeks were pooled, because spike-specific TCR depth and breadth did not differ between schedules. TCR sequencing was performed for 230 to 250 trial participants, of whom about 200 were given two doses of AZD1222 and around 25 were given two doses of MenACWY control vaccine. Enrollment into the trials was organized by age into subgroups of 18-55, 56-69 and 70-plus years, and those subgroups contained roughly 150, 30 and 60 TCR-sequenced participants, respectively. The paper's findings and limits, for the study overall: Most participants were white British and females outnumbered males, and the authors suggested that clonal diversity may have been underestimated. Because no day 14 peak-response samples were available, repertoires were characterized only after the peak T cell response. In the small 56-69-year group, the increase in depth fell short of significance, most likely because of low power. Vaccine-associated CD4 TCRs spanned the whole spike protein, with dominant responses in regions 160-218 and 743-854. Reportedly, almost half of the unique spike-specific TCRs recognized epitopes lying outside the regions that are mutated in the B.1.351 and B.1.1.7 variants. Only five or six AZD1222 recipients were SARS-CoV-2 seropositive at baseline, limiting conclusions about previously exposed vaccinees. After two AZD1222 doses, both the breadth and the depth of spike-specific TCRs were significantly higher than at day 0 and than in MenACWY recipients.

In the germline V gene, CDR1 corresponds to SGHTA and CDR2 to FQGTGA. The CDR3 starts with the cysteine, ends with the phenylalanine, and has 13 residues. Just CDR3 DNA is preserved here, 39 bases in frame from base 1. The junction shows trimming of 2 bases on V and 5 bases on J, plus 10 bases between the germline ends. This clone is a singleton in its sample. This receptor's antigen is unknown. No base quality values were provided; no much bigger clone lies one nucleotide off. The time point label for this specimen denotes: baseline before first vaccination. The vaccinee samples were drawn from two UK trials, COV001 and COV002, one of which was a single-blind randomized controlled phase 2/3 trial testing AZD1222 (ChAdOx1 nCoV-19) in healthy adults. Trial participant PBMC samples were collected at day 0 and day 28 after the second dose for TCRbeta chain sequencing. The CDR3 regions of human TCRbeta chains were analyzed by immunosequencing. In the original analysis: Repertoire TCRs were checked for matches against a reference library of SARS-CoV-2-specific TCRs that had been generated using the MIRA antigen-specificity platform. Breadth was defined as the fraction of unique TCRs that were SARS-CoV-2-associated. Depth was defined as the fraction of total T cells that were SARS-CoV-2-associated. Using the MIRA data, every spike-specific TCR was mapped to the spike region that the TCR reacted to and assigned to either a CD4 or a CD8 class. Log10-transformed breadth and depth values were compared by one-way ANOVA with Sidak's multiple comparisons tests. The table comes from immuneACCESS by way of TCRdb, which keeps in-frame sequences with V and J called. Part of the clones is missing from these tables; in studies checked, under half for an unresolved V gene and the rest for unknown reasons. The D gene and trimming were derived from the DNA, and the V and J assignments and clone size from that table. This sample lists approximately 140,000 clones; about 89% were detected once. The ten largest clones add up to around 4.9% of the sample.

Sample: peripheral blood, taken on day 0 of AZD1222 vaccination. The clonotype comes from an adult in good health. The receptor chain draws on TRBV7-3 and TRBJ2-7; D gene: possibly TRBD2, on 5 matching bases. The DNA sequence follows: TGTGCCAGCAGCTTATTCTCGAGGGACGAGCAGTACTTC. Translated, this gives CASSLFSRDEQYF.